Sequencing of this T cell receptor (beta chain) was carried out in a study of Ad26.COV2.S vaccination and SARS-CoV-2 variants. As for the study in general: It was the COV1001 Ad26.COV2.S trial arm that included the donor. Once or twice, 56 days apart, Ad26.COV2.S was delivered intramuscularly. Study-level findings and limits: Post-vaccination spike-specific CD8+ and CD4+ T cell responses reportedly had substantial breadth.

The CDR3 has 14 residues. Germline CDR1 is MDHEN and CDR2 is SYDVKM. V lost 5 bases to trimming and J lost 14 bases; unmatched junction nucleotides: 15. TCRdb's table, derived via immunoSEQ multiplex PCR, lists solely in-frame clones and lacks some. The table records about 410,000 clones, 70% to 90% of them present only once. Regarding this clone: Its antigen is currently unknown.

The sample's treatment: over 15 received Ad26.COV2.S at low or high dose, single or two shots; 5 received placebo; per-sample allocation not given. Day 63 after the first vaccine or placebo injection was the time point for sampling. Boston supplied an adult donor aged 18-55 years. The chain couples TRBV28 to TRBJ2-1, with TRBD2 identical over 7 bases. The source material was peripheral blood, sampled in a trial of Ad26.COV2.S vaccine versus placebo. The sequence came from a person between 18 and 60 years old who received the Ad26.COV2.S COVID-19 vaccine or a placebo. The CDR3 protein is CASSRENRGLVEFF. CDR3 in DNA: TGTGCCAGCAGTCGGGAGAACCGCGGACTAGTCGAGTTCTTC. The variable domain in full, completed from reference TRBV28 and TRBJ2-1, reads DVKVTQSSRYLVKRTGEKVFLECVQDMDHENMFWYRQDPGLGLRLIYFSYDVKMKEKGDIPEGYSVSREKKERFSLILESASTNQTSMYLCASSRENRGLVEFFGPGTRLTVL.